Presented here are 26 T cell receptor beta chains from one specimen sequenced in a study of healthy donors' naive CD4 and CD8 T cells. A linear amplification protocol produced the TCR libraries from about 510 ng of total RNA. TCRdb reprocessed the reads with MiXCR, giving one entry per CDR3 protein. Of roughly 200,000 distinct CDR3 sequences listed, 65% to 80% are singletons. Sample: naive CD4+ and CD8+ T cells sorted from blood, pooled from several donors. Every receptor here comes from a pool of human donors in good health; the sample pools cells from several healthy donors.

The V and J genes are TRBV29-1 and TRBJ2-2; TRBD2 aligns across 10 bases. The CDR3 is made up of 15 amino acids. Germline CDR1 reads SQVTM; CDR2 reads ANQGSEA. V dropped 6 bases and J dropped 3; count of bases not matched to a gene: 7. The CDR3 loop is CSVVGTSEYTGELFF. The DNA for the CDR3 is TGCAGCGTCGTCGGGACTAGCGAGTACACCGGGGAGCTGTTTTTT.

J is TRBJ1-2 and V is TRBV29-1; 8 bases line up with TRBD1. Germline V gives CDR1 SQVTM, CDR2 ANQGSEA. The CDR3 is made up of 13 amino acids. Unmatched junction bases numbered 7, after V lost 6 bases and J lost 4 bases. The chain's CDR3 is CSVDRVEGYGYTF. CDR3 DNA: TGCAGCGTGGACAGGGTGGAAGGCTATGGCTACACCTTC.

J is TRBJ2-1 and V is TRBV6-5, with D possibly being TRBD1 (5 bases). The germline CDR1 and CDR2 sequences are MNHEY and SVGAGI. The CDR3 covers 16 residues. Between the trimmed V and J ends, which lost 0 bases and 9 bases, there was a span of 18 bases. In DNA, the CDR3 is TGTGCCAGCAGTTACTCGTCCCCAGCCCAGGACACTGAGCAGTTCTTC. Protein sequence: CASSYSSPAQDTEQFF.

The chain combines TRBV30 with TRBJ2-7, with a weak D call TRBD2 (5 bases). Per the germline V gene, CDR1 is GTSNPN and CDR2 is SVGIG (reference sequence). Trimming stripped 5 bases from V and 0 bases from J, with 8 bases between. The CDR3 totals 12 residues. The CDR3 DNA sequence: TGTGCCTGGCTAGACTACTCCTACGAGCAGTACTTC. It specifies CAWLDYSYEQYF.

This chain links TRBV6-5 with TRBJ2-5; no clear D gene. The germline CDR1 and CDR2 sequences are MNHEY and SVGAGI. V lost 2 bases to trimming and J lost 0 bases, with 7 bases between them. The CDR3 is made up of 14 amino acids. CDR3 in amino acids: CASSYGRNQETQYF. CDR3 DNA sequence: TGTGCCAGCAGTTACGGACGGAACCAAGAGACCCAGTACTTC.

The chain uses TRBV7-8 and TRBJ1-2; D is perhaps TRBD1 (6 bases). CDR3 size: 15 residues. Germline assignment: CDR1 SGHVS and CDR2 FQNEAQ. V was pared by 5 bases and J by 0 bases, with 13 bases between. CDR3 DNA sequence: TGTGCCAGCAGCAAAACGACAGGACCTAACTATGGCTACACCTTC. Encoded protein: CASSKTTGPNYGYTF. Based on the CDR3 plus reference TRBV7-8 and TRBJ1-2, the full variable domain is GAGVSQSPRYKVAKRGQDVALRCDPISGHVSLFWYQQALGQGPEFLTYFQNEAQLDKSGLPSDRFFAERPEGSVSTLKIQRTQQEDSAVYLCASSKTTGPNYGYTFGSGTRLTVV.

V gene TRBV5-1 combines with J gene TRBJ2-7; D might be TRBD1 (6 bases). CDR1 and CDR2 from the germline V gene are SGHRS and YFSETQ. This CDR3 has 13 residues. The germline V and J ends were trimmed by 1 base and 3 bases, with 8 bases remaining between them. This chain's CDR3 is CASSLPQGYEQYF. CDR3 in DNA: TGCGCCAGCAGCTTGCCACAGGGCTACGAGCAGTACTTC. Complete variable domain (other parts from reference TRBV5-1 and TRBJ2-7): KAGVTQTPRYLIKTRGQQVTLSCSPISGHRSVSWYQQTPGQGLQFLFEYFSETQRNKGNFPGRFSGRQFSNSRSEMNVSTLELGDSALYLCASSLPQGYEQYFGPGTRLTVT.

This clonotype was picked up one time. The chain links TRBV7-9 to TRBJ2-1; 16 bases are shared with TRBD2. CDR1 SEHNR and CDR2 FQNEAQ come from the germline V gene (reference sequence). The V segment lost 7 bases and the J segment 8 bases; nucleotides outside the gene matches: 8. The CDR3 spans 16 residues. CDR3 in DNA: TGTGCCAGCACCCCAGGGACTAGCGGGAGGGCGCATGAGCAGTTCTTC. Encoded protein: CASTPGTSGRAHEQFF.

The J gene is TRBJ1-1, the V gene TRBV12-3 or TRBV12-4, with D possibly matching TRBD1 (6 bases). The CDR3 consists of 14 residues. V lost 8 bases to trimming and J lost 3 bases, with 16 bases between them. CDR3 amino acids: CASGSRGPDTEAFF. The CDR3 DNA reads TGTGCCAGCGGGTCCAGGGGTCCGGACACTGAAGCTTTCTTT.

The gene calls are TRBV29-1 and TRBJ2-3; no reliable D call. Germline-derived CDR1 and CDR2 are SQVTM and ANQGSEA. The V and J ends lost 2 bases and 2 bases respectively, with 17 bases between them. The CDR3 covers 16 residues. In DNA form, the CDR3 reads TGCAGCGTTGAACTTCTTACGTTTGGGATCACAGATACGCAGTATTTT. The encoded protein is CSVELLTFGITDTQYF.

The chain combines TRBV5-4 with TRBJ2-5; 9 positions match TRBD2. This CDR3 is 14 amino acids long. V gave up 2 bases and J gave up 5 bases; unmatched junction bases: 4. Germline V CDR1 and CDR2: SGHNT, YYREEE (reference sequence). The CDR3 nucleotides read TGTGCCAGCAGCTTAGCGGGAGGAATGGAGACCCAGTACTTC. As protein: CASSLAGGMETQYF.

The chain couples TRBV7-2 to TRBJ1-4; no clear D gene. V lost 0 bases and J lost 7, with 6 bases in between. This CDR3 contains 13 residues. Germline CDR1 and CDR2: SGHTA and FQGNSA. CDR3 region: CASSLAQLEKLFF. The CDR3 DNA reads as TGTGCCAGCAGCTTAGCTCAGCTTGAAAAACTGTTTTTT. Looking up the rest from reference TRBV7-2 and TRBJ1-4 gives the full variable domain: GAGVSQSPSNKVTEKGKDVELRCDPISGHTALYWYRQSLGQGLEFLIYFQGNSAPDKSGLPSDRFSAERTGGSVSTLTIQRTQQEDSAVYLCASSLAQLEKLFFGSGTQLSVL.

The chain has TRBV18 and TRBJ2-1; D possibly corresponds to TRBD1 (5 bases). The germline V gene has CDR1 KGHSH and CDR2 LQKENI. The CDR3 is 15 residues long. Trimming took off 3 bases at V and 2 bases at J, with 11 bases between the two ends. The CDR3 DNA reads as TGTGCCAGCTCACCCAGGGCAGCCACCTACAATGAGCAGTTCTTC. Its protein is CASSPRAATYNEQFF.

The V call is TRBV5-4, the J call TRBJ2-7; weak D call: TRBD2 (5 bases). The CDR3 loop spans 13 amino acids. The V end lost 0 bases, the J end lost 3 bases, and 7 bases lay between the germline ends. The germline V gene has CDR1 SGHNT and CDR2 YYREEE (reference sequence). The CDR3 reads CASSLAEGYEQYF. For the CDR3, the DNA is TGTGCCAGCAGCTTGGCCGAGGGCTACGAGCAGTACTTC.

The rearrangement uses TRBV6-6 and TRBJ1-6, with TRBD1 matching 8 bases. Germline CDR1 reads MNHNY; CDR2 reads SVGAGI (reference sequence). After removal of 6 bases from V and 10 bases from J, the junction contained 14 bases not matched to a gene. The CDR3 has 16 amino acids. The CDR3 protein is CASSPTGQAIRSPLHF. CDR3 in DNA: TGTGCCAGCAGCCCAACGGGACAGGCAATTCGGTCACCCCTCCACTTT.

This clonotype was counted a few times. J is TRBJ2-5 and V is TRBV5-1, with D unclear. From germline, CDR1 is SGHRS and CDR2 YFSETQ. This CDR3 is built from 15 residues. Trimming shortened V by 1 base and J by 3 bases, and 13 bases separated the two germline ends. The CDR3 is CASSLTPEGKETQYF. CDR3 nucleotides: TGCGCCAGCAGCTTGACTCCGGAAGGGAAAGAGACCCAGTACTTC.

The V call is TRBV20-1, the J call TRBJ1-2; D gene unclear. CDR1 is DFQATT and CDR2 is SNEGSKA in the germline V gene (reference sequence). This CDR3 has 13 amino acids. V was clipped by 6 bases and J by 0 bases, with 11 bases between them. The CDR3 region has the DNA TGCAGTGCGCTTACAGAGCCTAACTATGGCTACACCTTC. Residues: CSALTEPNYGYTF.

This sequence joins TRBV6-5 and TRBJ2-1; D gene unclear. This CDR3 region has 16 residues. Germline V gives CDR1 MNHEY, CDR2 SVGAGI. The V and J ends lost 7 bases and 2 bases respectively, with 18 bases between them. In nucleotides, the CDR3 is TGTGCCAGCATAAGAAAGTGGGAAGGCGCCTACAATGAGCAGTTCTTC. Encoded protein: CASIRKWEGAYNEQFF.

The V and J genes are TRBV6-5 and TRBJ2-1, with a tentative D call TRBD1 (6 bases). CDR3 length: 15 residues. Germline V gene lookup returns CDR1 MNHEY and CDR2 SVGAGI. With 6 bases removed from V and 0 bases from J, the gap between germline ends came to 12 bases. The CDR3 sequence is CASSRGEVSYNEQFF. The CDR3 DNA follows: TGTGCCAGCAGCAGGGGCGAAGTCTCCTACAATGAGCAGTTCTTC.

This clonotype came up a few times. The rearrangement links TRBV19 to TRBJ1-5, with 8 nucleotides matching TRBD1. Germline V gene sequence: CDR1 LNHDA, CDR2 SQIVND (reference sequence). The J segment lost 0 bases and the V segment lost 4 bases, leaving 5 bases of the junction unmatched. This CDR3 has 16 residues. CDR3 in amino acids: CASSTRGRYSNQPQHF. DNA for the CDR3: TGTGCCAGTAGTACCAGGGGGCGATATAGCAATCAGCCCCAGCATTTT.

The V call is TRBV29-1, the J call TRBJ2-7; no reliable D call. There are 12 residues in the CDR3. The germline gives CDR1 SQVTM, CDR2 ANQGSEA. Trimming pared 8 bases from V and 7 bases from J, leaving 18 bases between. This CDR3 reads CSNLRRVWEQYF. The CDR3 nucleotides read TGCAGCAACTTGCGTAGGGTTTGGGAGCAGTACTTC.

The chain uses TRBV29-1 and TRBJ2-1; 11 bases align to TRBD1. Losses at the gene ends were 8 bases for V and 9 bases for J; bases not matched to a gene: 24. This CDR3 is built from 18 residues. Per germline, CDR1 SQVTM and CDR2 ANQGSEA. CDR3 in DNA: TGCAGCTCACGATCGAGAGGGGTTTCAGGGACAGGGGGATTTGAGCAGTTCTTC. Translating it yields CSSRSRGVSGTGGFEQFF.

This chain links TRBV6-5 with TRBJ1-3; D perhaps matches TRBD1 (6 bases). In germline, CDR1 is MNHEY, CDR2 SVGAGI. CDR3 length: 18 residues. Trimming took off 0 bases at V and 4 bases at J, with 19 bases between the two ends. This CDR3 reads CASSYSNPSTGYGNTIYF. The CDR3 nucleotides read TGTGCCAGCAGTTACTCGAACCCATCGACAGGTTACGGAAACACCATATATTTT.

This clonotype was detected a few times. This chain links TRBV27 with TRBJ1-5, with D unresolved. The CDR3 is 13 residues long. CDR1 MNHEY and CDR2 SMNVEV come from the germline V gene (reference sequence). V gave up 0 bases and J gave up 9 bases, with 9 bases separating them. CDR3 sequence (DNA): TGTGCCAGCAGTTTATCTTCTAAGGGGCCCCAGCATTTT. Its protein is CASSLSSKGPQHF.

CDR3 sequence reads: CASSPDSYGGSGTEAFF. In DNA, the CDR3 is TGTGCCAGCAGCCCCGATTCCTACGGGGGTTCGGGGACTGAAGCTTTCTTT. This chain connects TRBV6-5 to TRBJ1-1; a possible D gene is TRBD1 (5 bases). There are 17 residues in the CDR3. The V gene's germline CDR1 is MNHEY and CDR2 SVGAGI. V lost 6 bases to trimming and J lost 5 bases, with 25 bases between them.

V usage is TRBV6-5 and J usage is TRBJ2-1; TRBD2 matches 9 bases. J lost 7 bases, V lost 4 bases, and 11 bases had no gene match. CDR1 is MNHEY, CDR2 SVGAGI, per germline. The CDR3 extends over 16 amino acids. The CDR3 nucleotides are TGTGCCAGCAGTTTCGTCGCGGGAGGGCCGGGGAATGAGCAGTTCTTC. This translates into CASSFVAGGPGNEQFF.